This T cell receptor (beta chain) is drawn from a study of blood T cell repertoires in COVID-19. Whole-study context: Samples representing acute and convalescent COVID-19 were sourced from the United States, Italy and Spain. In each case, the material was cDNA or gDNA derived from T cells, B-cell-depleted T cells, or PBMCs.

The CDR3 length is 15 residues. From germline, CDR1 is MDHEN and CDR2 SYDVKM. With 3 bases removed from V and 5 bases from J, the gap between germline ends came to 16 bases. This clone was picked up one time. Authors' processing steps: From reference gene primer amplification, estimates of nucleated cell counts were derived. Here immunoSEQ multiplex PCR was the method, and the copy in TCRdb shows in-frame clones only, minus some. V and J calls and clone size are given by that table; D and trimming were obtained from the DNA. This table has approximately 290,000 clones, around 89% appearing once. The TCR was taken from a woman in her sixties or seventies with acute or convalescent COVID-19. Sequenced sample: peripheral blood. This chain links TRBV28 with TRBJ1-1; D possibly corresponds to TRBD1 (5 bases). The CDR3 nucleotides read TGTGCCAGCAGTTTGGGGGGAGGGGCTAGGACTGAAGCTTTCTTT. As protein: CASSLGGGARTEAFF.